Each of the 19 T cell receptor beta chains below was sequenced from the same sample in a study of shared clonotypes between healthy human individuals. TCRdb's copy holds only in-frame clones and misses some; the assay was immunoSEQ multiplex PCR. Here the sample spans under 2,500,000 clones, approximately 95% being singletons. Specimen: naive CD4+ T cells sorted from blood. Subset here: CD45RA+ positively selected. Receptors originate from a man aged 18-30 years in good health.

The table lists this clone with a count of one. The chain employs TRBV9 and TRBJ2-3; TRBD2 matches at 7 bases. V lost 4 bases, J lost 2 bases, and 7 bases stayed unmatched. This CDR3 region has 15 residues. Germline loops: CDR1 SGDLS, CDR2 YYNGEE. The CDR3 bases are TGTGCCAGCAGCTTCGCGGCGGGGGTCACAGATACGCAGTATTTT. Translating gives CASSFAAGVTDTQYF.

This clone has only one observation. The chain has TRBV12-2 and TRBJ2-7; the tabulated D call, TRBD1, remains unverified against the DNA. TRBV12-2 is annotated as a pseudogene. The CDR3 is made up of 16 amino acids. The CDR3 loop is CASRLAQQGLPYEQYF. The CDR3 DNA is TGTGCAAGTCGCTTAGCGCAGCAGGGGCTTCCCTACGAGCAGTACTTC.

This sequence joins TRBV5-1 and TRBJ2-7; 9 bases fit TRBD1. With V trimmed by 0 bases and J by 10 bases, 17 bases remained unmatched. Germline V gene data show CDR1 as SGHRS and CDR2 as YFSETQ. CDR3 length equals 17 residues. CDR3 DNA sequence: TGCGCCAGCAGCTTGGCCCGTGGACAGGGGACACTACGAGGACAGTACTTC. It encodes CASSLARGQGTLRGQYF.

The genes are TRBV6-6 and TRBJ1-4; the D is unclear. The CDR3 runs 14 residues. Per germline, CDR1 MNHNY and CDR2 SVGAGI (reference sequence). Trimming removed 6 bases from V and 6 bases from J, with 14 bases in between. CDR3 bases: TGTGCCAGCAGGGGCCGAGGCGAGCATGAAAAACTGTTTTTT. Protein: CASRGRGEHEKLFF.

This clone was detected only once. The chain uses TRBV5-6 and TRBJ2-7; TRBD1 matches at 9 bases. This CDR3 is built from 14 residues. Germline values: CDR1 SGHDT, CDR2 YYEEEE. Losses at the gene ends were 3 bases for V and 3 bases for J; bases not matched to a gene: 4. CDR3 nucleotides: TGTGCCAGCAGCTCGGGACAGGGTTACTACGAGCAGTACTTC. This encodes CASSSGQGYYEQYF.

The V call is TRBV6-1, the J call TRBJ1-4; perhaps TRBD1 as D (6 bases). The CDR3 runs to 15 residues. V was clipped by 4 bases and J by 5 bases, with 14 bases between them. Germline V gene sequence: CDR1 MNHNS, CDR2 SASEGT. The CDR3 sequence is CASSGYRESNEKLFF. The DNA for the CDR3 is TGTGCCAGCAGTGGCTACAGGGAGTCGAATGAAAAACTGTTTTTT.

The chain combines TRBV4-3 with TRBJ2-1; 10 nucleotides agree with TRBD2. V lost 2 bases, J lost 8 bases, and 6 bases stayed unmatched. The CDR3 is 15 residues long. Germline CDR1 LGHNA, CDR2 YSLEER. The CDR3 nucleotides are TGCGCCAGCAGCCAAATGCCTAGCGGGAGCGATGAGCAGTTCTTC. Amino acid sequence: CASSQMPSGSDEQFF.

The rearrangement uses TRBV7-2 and TRBJ2-3; 11 bases line up with TRBD2. The CDR3 spans 16 residues. The germline gives CDR1 SGHTA, CDR2 FQGNSA. J lost 2 bases, V lost 4 bases, and 5 bases had no gene match. CDR3 residues: CASSSTSGGTTDTQYF. The CDR3 DNA sequence: TGTGCCAGCAGCTCCACTAGCGGGGGAACCACAGATACGCAGTATTTT. The variable domain in full, with the rest retrieved from reference TRBV7-2 and TRBJ2-3, is GAGVSQSPSNKVTEKGKDVELRCDPISGHTALYWYRQSLGQGLEFLIYFQGNSAPDKSGLPSDRFSAERTGGSVSTLTIQRTQQEDSAVYLCASSSTSGGTTDTQYFGPGTRLTVL.

The genes are TRBV2 and TRBJ2-1; possible D gene TRBD2, 5 bases. CDR1 SNHLY and CDR2 FYNNEI come from the germline V gene. Trimming stripped 6 bases from V and 3 bases from J, with 12 bases between. This CDR3 spans 14 amino acids. The CDR3 sequence is CASSTGNFYNEQFF. The CDR3 DNA sequence: TGTGCCAGCAGCACCGGGAATTTCTACAATGAGCAGTTCTTC.

The V and J genes are TRBV7-2 and TRBJ1-2, with 8 bases aligning to TRBD1. The CDR3 length is 15 residues. The germline CDR1 and CDR2 sequences are SGHTA and FQGNSA. V trimming: 2 bases; J trimming: 2 bases; junction bases outside the gene matches: 4. The CDR3 DNA is TGTGCCAGCAGCTTACTTCGACAGGGGAACTATGGCTACACCTTC. It specifies CASSLLRQGNYGYTF.

The J gene is TRBJ2-7, the V gene TRBV7-9, with D perhaps TRBD2 (6 bases). Germline V gene lookup returns CDR1 SEHNR and CDR2 FQNEAQ (reference sequence). Trimming stripped 2 bases from V and 3 bases from J, with 17 bases between. The CDR3 extends over 16 amino acids. The CDR3 DNA follows: TGTGCCAGCAGCTTAAAGGTGCGGGACGCAGGCTACGAGCAGTACTTC. This translates into CASSLKVRDAGYEQYF. Supplemented by reference TRBV7-9 and TRBJ2-7, the full variable domain reads DTGVSQNPRHKITKRGQNVTFRCDPISEHNRLYWYRQTLGQGPEFLTYFQNEAQLEKSRLLSDRFSAERPKGSFSTLEIQRTEQGDSAMYLCASSLKVRDAGYEQYFGPGTRLTVT.

The genes are TRBV18 and TRBJ2-2, with 14 bases lining up with TRBD2. CDR3 length: 18 residues. Germline CDR1 and CDR2: KGHSH and LQKENI. V was clipped by 3 bases and J by 5 bases; unmatched bases: 8. The CDR3 region has the DNA TGTGCCAGCTCACCGGGGACTAGCGGGAGCACTGGGACCGGGGAGCTGTTTTTT. This gives the protein CASSPGTSGSTGTGELFF.

The chain has TRBV30 and TRBJ2-3; D gene ambiguous. Germline CDR1 GTSNPN, CDR2 SVGIG (reference sequence). This CDR3 has 15 amino acids. V lost 0 bases and J lost 4, with 14 bases in between. The CDR3 sequence: CAWSVWSESSDTQYF. In nucleotides, the CDR3 is TGTGCCTGGAGTGTCTGGAGTGAAAGTTCAGATACGCAGTATTTT.

The rearrangement uses TRBV2 and TRBJ2-1; 10 nucleotides agree with TRBD2. The trim removed 6 bases at V and 6 bases at J, leaving 8 bases unmatched. Germline V CDR1 and CDR2: SNHLY, FYNNEI. CDR3 length equals 15 residues. In DNA, the CDR3 is TGTGCCAGCAGGGCTAGCGGGGGATGGACCAATGAGCAGTTCTTC. Translation: CASRASGGWTNEQFF.

This clone was seen a handful of times. The chain combines TRBV19 with TRBJ1-1; 7 bases fit TRBD1. The CDR3 totals 14 residues. With V trimmed by 5 bases and J by 5 bases, 8 bases remained unmatched. The germline V gene encodes CDR1 LNHDA and CDR2 SQIVND (reference sequence). CDR3 in amino acids: CASSLTTGLTEAFF. The CDR3 bases are TGTGCCAGTAGTCTCACGACAGGGTTGACTGAAGCTTTCTTT.

The chain links TRBV7-2 to TRBJ2-4, with TRBD1 matching 12 bases. The CDR3 totals 13 residues. J was trimmed by 14 bases and V by 5 bases; bases with no gene match: 7. Germline V gene sequence: CDR1 SGHTA, CDR2 FQGNSA. The CDR3 sequence is CASSPGQGAFEYF. CDR3 in DNA: TGTGCCAGCAGCCCGGGACAGGGGGCTTTCGAGTACTTC. The whole variable domain, filled in from reference TRBV7-2 and TRBJ2-4, reads GAGVSQSPSNKVTEKGKDVELRCDPISGHTALYWYRQSLGQGLEFLIYFQGNSAPDKSGLPSDRFSAERTGGSVSTLTIQRTQQEDSAVYLCASSPGQGAFEYFGAGTRLSVL.

The chain carries TRBV2 and TRBJ1-3, with D perhaps matching TRBD1 (5 bases). The CDR3 loop spans 13 amino acids. CDR1 and CDR2 (germline): SNHLY, FYNNEI. Between the trimmed V and J ends, which lost 8 bases and 2 bases, there was a span of 10 bases. In DNA form, the CDR3 reads TGTGCCAGCGCCAGGGCGGCTGGAAACACCATATATTTT. This codes for CASARAAGNTIYF.

V is TRBV10-3 and J is TRBJ2-1; 9 bases are shared with TRBD1. Trimming at V came to 2 bases and at J to 9 bases, leaving 2 bases not matched to a gene. This CDR3 region has 13 residues. The germline gives CDR1 ENHRY, CDR2 SYGVKD. CDR3 bases: TGTGCCATCAGTGAGGAGACAGGGGGTGAGCAGTTCTTC. Its protein is CAISEETGGEQFF.

The chain uses TRBV6-6 and TRBJ1-4; a possible D gene is TRBD1 (6 bases). Germline values: CDR1 MNHNY, CDR2 SVGAGI (reference sequence). Trimming left V 6 bases short and J 4 bases short, with 15 bases between. CDR3 length: 15 residues. The DNA of the CDR3 is TGTGCCAGCAGACGTGGACAGAACTTTAATGAAAAACTGTTTTTT. Protein: CASRRGQNFNEKLFF.